The T cell receptor beta chain described here comes from a study of CD8+ T cells in alopecia areata. Extracted RNA was reverse transcribed, and the resulting cDNA served as sequencing template. Data came from immunoSEQ multiplex PCR; TCRdb stores just in-frame clones and leaves some out. This table holds some 180,000 clones, about 63% found once. Trimming took off 4 bases at V and 2 bases at J, with 9 bases between the two ends. The CDR3 loop spans 14 amino acids. The germline CDR1 and CDR2 sequences are SNHLY and FYNNEI. The rearrangement links TRBV2 to TRBJ1-5; D perhaps matches TRBD1 (5 bases). This sequence originates from a human donor with alopecia areata. The sample in question was CD4+ T cells sorted from blood, obtained at week 0. Here the CDR3 reads CASSGVQGNQPQHF. CDR3 bases: TGTGCCAGCAGTGGGGTACAGGGCAATCAGCCCCAGCATTTT.